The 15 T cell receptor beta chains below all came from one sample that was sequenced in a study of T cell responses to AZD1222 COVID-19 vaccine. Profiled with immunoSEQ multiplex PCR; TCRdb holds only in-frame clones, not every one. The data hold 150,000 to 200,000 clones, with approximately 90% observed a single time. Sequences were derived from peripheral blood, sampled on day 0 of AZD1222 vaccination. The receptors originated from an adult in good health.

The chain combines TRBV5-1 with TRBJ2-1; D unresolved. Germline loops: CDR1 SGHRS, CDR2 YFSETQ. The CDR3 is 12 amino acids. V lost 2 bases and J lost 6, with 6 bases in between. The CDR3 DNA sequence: TGCGCCAGCAGCTTTGGGTTCAATGAGCAGTTCTTC. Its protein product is CASSFGFNEQFF.

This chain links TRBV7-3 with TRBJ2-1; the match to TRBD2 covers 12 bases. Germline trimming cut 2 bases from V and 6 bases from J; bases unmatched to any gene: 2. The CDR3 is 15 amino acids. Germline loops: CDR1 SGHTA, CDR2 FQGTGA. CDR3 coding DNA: TGTGCCAGCAGCTTACTAGCGGGGGGGTTCAATGAGCAGTTCTTC. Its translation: CASSLLAGGFNEQFF.

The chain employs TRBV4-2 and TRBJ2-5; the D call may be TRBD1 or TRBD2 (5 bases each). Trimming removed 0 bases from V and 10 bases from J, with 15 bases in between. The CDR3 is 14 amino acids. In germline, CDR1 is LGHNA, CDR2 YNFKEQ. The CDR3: CASSQDRLLGDQYF. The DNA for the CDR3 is TGTGCCAGCAGCCAAGATCGCCTCCTGGGGGACCAGTACTTC.

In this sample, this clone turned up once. The CDR3 DNA reads as TGTGCCAGTAGTCGATCACAGGGCTCCTACGAGCAGTACTTC. This translates into CASSRSQGSYEQYF. This chain links TRBV19 with TRBJ2-7; D is possibly TRBD1 (6 bases). With 5 bases removed from V and 0 bases from J, the gap between germline ends came to 11 bases. The CDR3 has 14 residues. CDR1 and CDR2 (germline): LNHDA, SQIVND (reference sequence).

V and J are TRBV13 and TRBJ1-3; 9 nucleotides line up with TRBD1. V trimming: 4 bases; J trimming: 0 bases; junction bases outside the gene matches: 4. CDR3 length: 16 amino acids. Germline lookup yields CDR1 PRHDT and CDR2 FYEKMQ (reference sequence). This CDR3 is CASSSDRGISGNTIYF. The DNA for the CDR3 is TGTGCCAGCAGCTCCGACAGGGGGATCTCTGGAAACACCATATATTTT.

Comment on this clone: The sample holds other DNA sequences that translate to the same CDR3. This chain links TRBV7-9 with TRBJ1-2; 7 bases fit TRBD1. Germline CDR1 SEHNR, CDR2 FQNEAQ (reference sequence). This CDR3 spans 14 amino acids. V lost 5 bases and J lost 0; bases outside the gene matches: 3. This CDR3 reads CASSPGTANYGYTF. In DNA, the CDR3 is TGTGCCAGCAGCCCGGGGACAGCTAACTATGGCTACACCTTC.

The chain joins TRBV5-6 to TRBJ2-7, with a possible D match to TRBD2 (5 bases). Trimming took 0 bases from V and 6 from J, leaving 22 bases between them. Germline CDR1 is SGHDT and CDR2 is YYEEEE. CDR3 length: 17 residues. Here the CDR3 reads CASSLGVGVIRSGEQYF. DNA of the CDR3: TGTGCCAGCAGCTTGGGGGTGGGAGTGATCCGCTCAGGCGAGCAGTACTTC.

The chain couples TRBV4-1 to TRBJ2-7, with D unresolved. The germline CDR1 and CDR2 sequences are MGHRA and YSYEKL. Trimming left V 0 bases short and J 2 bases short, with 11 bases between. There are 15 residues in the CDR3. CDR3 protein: CASSQDGSHPYEQYF. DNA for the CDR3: TGCGCCAGCAGCCAAGATGGTAGCCACCCCTACGAGCAGTACTTC.

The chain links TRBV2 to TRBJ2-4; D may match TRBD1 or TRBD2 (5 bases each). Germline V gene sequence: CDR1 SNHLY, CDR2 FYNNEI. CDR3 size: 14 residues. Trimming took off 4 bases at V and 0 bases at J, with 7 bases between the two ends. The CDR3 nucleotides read TGTGCCAGCAGTGGAGGGGTAGCCAAAAACATTCAGTACTTC. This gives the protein CASSGGVAKNIQYF.

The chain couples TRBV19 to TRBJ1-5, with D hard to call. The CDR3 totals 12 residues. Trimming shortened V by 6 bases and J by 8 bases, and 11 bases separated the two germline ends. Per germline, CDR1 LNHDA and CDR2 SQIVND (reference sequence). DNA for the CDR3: TGTGCCAGTAGCCTCAAGGGAGAGCCCCAGCATTTT. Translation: CASSLKGEPQHF. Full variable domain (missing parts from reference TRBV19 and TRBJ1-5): DGGITQSPKYLFRKEGQNVTLSCEQNLNHDAMYWYRQDPGQGLRLIYYSQIVNDFQKGDIAEGYSVSREKKESFPLTVTSAQKNPTAFYLCASSLKGEPQHFGDGTRLSIL.

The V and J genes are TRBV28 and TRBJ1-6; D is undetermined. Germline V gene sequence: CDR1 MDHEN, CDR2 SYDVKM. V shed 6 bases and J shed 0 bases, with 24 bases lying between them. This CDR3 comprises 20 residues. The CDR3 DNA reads TGTGCCAGCAGCTCTCCGGAGAGGCTCCAGGTTTACTCCTATAATTCACCCCTCCACTTT. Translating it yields CASSSPERLQVYSYNSPLHF.

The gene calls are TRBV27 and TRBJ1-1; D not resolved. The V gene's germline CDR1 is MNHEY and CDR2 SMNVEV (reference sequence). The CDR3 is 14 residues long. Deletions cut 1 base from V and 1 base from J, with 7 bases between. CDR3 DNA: TGTGCCAGCAGTTTATTACTGCAGAACACTGAAGCTTTCTTT. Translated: CASSLLLQNTEAFF.

The CDR3 reads CASSRVGKNGKNIQYF. In DNA, the CDR3 is TGTGCCAGTAGTCGCGTTGGAAAAAATGGGAAAAACATTCAGTACTTC. This sequence joins TRBV19 and TRBJ2-4; D is unclear. The ends were cut back, 5 bases at V and 4 bases at J, with 18 bases in the middle. The CDR3 sequence is 16 residues long. In germline, CDR1 is LNHDA, CDR2 SQIVND (reference sequence). Filled out from reference TRBV19 and TRBJ2-4, the complete variable domain reads DGGITQSPKYLFRKEGQNVTLSCEQNLNHDAMYWYRQDPGQGLRLIYYSQIVNDFQKGDIAEGYSVSREKKESFPLTVTSAQKNPTAFYLCASSRVGKNGKNIQYFGAGTRLSVL.

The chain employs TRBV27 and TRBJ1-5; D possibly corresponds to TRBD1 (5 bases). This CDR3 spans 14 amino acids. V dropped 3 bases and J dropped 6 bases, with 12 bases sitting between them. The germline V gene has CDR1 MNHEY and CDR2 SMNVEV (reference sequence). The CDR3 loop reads CASSFQLGVQPQHF. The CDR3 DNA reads TGTGCCAGCAGTTTTCAACTAGGGGTTCAGCCCCAGCATTTT.

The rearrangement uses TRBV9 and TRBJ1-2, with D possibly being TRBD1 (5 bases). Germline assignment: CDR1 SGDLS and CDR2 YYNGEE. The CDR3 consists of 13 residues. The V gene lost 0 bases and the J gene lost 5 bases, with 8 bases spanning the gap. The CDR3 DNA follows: TGTGCCAGCAGCGTAGTCGAGGGGTATGGCTACACCTTC. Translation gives CASSVVEGYGYTF.